Sequencing of this T cell receptor beta chain was carried out in a study of blood T cells in healthy people across ages. Study-level background: Per two T cells, about one barcoded beta molecule was captured through template switching. Overall study results and limits: Age brought a roughly linear fall in TCR beta diversity measured per million T cells.

It was with a sample-barcoded 5' primer and a J-beta primer mix that a second PCR of roughly 6 to 11 cycles was run. TCRdb ran MiXCR on the 5' RACE reads and lists one entry per CDR3 protein. This table holds hundreds of thousands of distinct CDR3 sequences, roughly 48% found once. Concerning this clonotype: Its target is unknown.

For every donor, a draw yielded about 10 milliliters of peripheral blood. From germline, CDR1 is MNHEY and CDR2 SVGEGT. This CDR3 spans 12 amino acids. V lost 5 bases to trimming and J lost 8 bases, with 9 bases between them. The chain joins TRBV6-2 or TRBV6-3 to TRBJ1-4; D is uncertain. The sample taken for sequencing was blood. The sequence was obtained from an older man in good health. The CDR3 bases are TGTGCCAGCAGTCGGATGGGAGAAAAACTGTTTTTT. It translates to CASSRMGEKLFF.